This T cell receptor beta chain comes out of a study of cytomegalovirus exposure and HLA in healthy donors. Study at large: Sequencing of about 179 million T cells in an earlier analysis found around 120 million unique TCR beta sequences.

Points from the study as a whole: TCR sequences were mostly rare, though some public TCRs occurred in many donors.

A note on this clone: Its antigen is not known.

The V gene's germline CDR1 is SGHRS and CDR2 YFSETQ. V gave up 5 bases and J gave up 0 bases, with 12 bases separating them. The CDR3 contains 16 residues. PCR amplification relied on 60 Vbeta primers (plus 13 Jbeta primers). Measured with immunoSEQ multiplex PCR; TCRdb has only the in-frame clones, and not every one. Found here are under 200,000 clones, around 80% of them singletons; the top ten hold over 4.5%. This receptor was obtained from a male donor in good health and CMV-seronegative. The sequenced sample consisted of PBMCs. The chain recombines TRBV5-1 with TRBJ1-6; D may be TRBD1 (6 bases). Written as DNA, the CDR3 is TGCGCCAGCAGGGCGGGGGGCGCCTCCTATAATTCACCCCTCCACTTT. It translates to CASRAGGASYNSPLHF.